The 10 T cell receptor beta chains reported below all come from one sample, sequenced in a study of cytomegalovirus exposure and HLA in healthy donors. PCR primers comprised 60 Vbeta and 13 Jbeta primers. Profiled with immunoSEQ multiplex PCR; TCRdb holds only in-frame clones, not every one. The sample records about 150,000 clones, over 65% being singletons. The sample consisted of PBMCs. The receptors were gathered from a woman in her forties in good health and CMV-seronegative.

This clone was seen a few times. The chain carries TRBV27 and TRBJ2-3; 7 bases are shared with TRBD2. This CDR3 region has 17 residues. The V segment lost 6 bases and the J segment 0 bases; nucleotides outside the gene matches: 12. CDR1 and CDR2 (germline): MNHEY, SMNVEV (reference sequence). DNA of the CDR3: TGTGCCAGCAGCGCTACCCCCGGGACTACTAGCACAGATACGCAGTATTTT. Translating it yields CASSATPGTTSTDTQYF.

The genes are TRBV30 and TRBJ2-7, with D perhaps matching TRBD1 (6 bases). Germline V gene sequence: CDR1 GTSNPN, CDR2 SVGIG (reference sequence). The CDR3 has 15 amino acids. Trimming pared 2 bases from V and 3 bases from J, leaving 17 bases between. Here the CDR3 DNA reads TGTGCCTGGAGTAAACCGACACAGGGATTCTACGAGCAGTACTTC. Residues: CAWSKPTQGFYEQYF.

This clone has a single count. The genes are TRBV19 and TRBJ2-1; the D gene is possibly TRBD2 (6 bases). V dropped 1 base and J dropped 7 bases, with 11 bases sitting between them. The CDR3 consists of 14 residues. CDR1 LNHDA and CDR2 SQIVND come from the germline V gene (reference sequence). The CDR3 bases are TGTGCCAGTAGTATAGGCGGGACGAGGAATGAGCAGTTCTTC. This translates into CASSIGGTRNEQFF. Supplemented by reference TRBV19 and TRBJ2-1, the full variable domain reads DGGITQSPKYLFRKEGQNVTLSCEQNLNHDAMYWYRQDPGQGLRLIYYSQIVNDFQKGDIAEGYSVSREKKESFPLTVTSAQKNPTAFYLCASSIGGTRNEQFFGPGTRLTVL.

This chain joins TRBV2 and TRBJ1-3; D is undetermined. Germline lookup yields CDR1 SNHLY and CDR2 FYNNEI. V lost 5 bases and J lost 4, with 9 bases in between. The CDR3 totals 13 residues. CDR3 protein: CASSSGLGNTIYF. CDR3 sequence (DNA): TGTGCCAGCAGTTCCGGACTCGGAAACACCATATATTTT.

The rearrangement joins TRBV27 to TRBJ2-1, with 8 bases identical to TRBD2. Germline V gives CDR1 MNHEY, CDR2 SMNVEV (reference sequence). V dropped 3 bases and J dropped 6; count of bases not matched to a gene: 7. This CDR3 region has 15 residues. CDR3 residues: CASSLRREGGNEQFF. As DNA, the CDR3 is TGTGCCAGCAGTTTGCGACGGGAGGGGGGCAATGAGCAGTTCTTC.

This sequence joins TRBV27 and TRBJ1-2, with a possible D match to TRBD1 (6 bases). Germline V CDR1 and CDR2: MNHEY, SMNVEV (reference sequence). The V end was cut by 0 bases, the J end by 7 bases, with 6 bases between. CDR3 length: 12 amino acids. CDR3 nucleotides: TGTGCCAGCAGTTTATCAGGGGGTGGCTACACCTTC. Protein sequence: CASSLSGGGYTF.

The genes are TRBV6-6 and TRBJ1-1; the D gene is possibly TRBD1 (6 bases). The germline gives CDR1 MNHNY, CDR2 SVGAGI (reference sequence). This CDR3 region has 16 residues. Trimming took off 6 bases at V and 0 bases at J, with 17 bases between the two ends. CDR3 in amino acids: CASRSTVQGLNTEAFF. The CDR3 nucleotides are TGTGCCAGCAGGTCGACGGTACAGGGATTGAACACTGAAGCTTTCTTT.

The J gene is TRBJ1-4, the V gene TRBV5-1; possibly TRBD1 for D (5 bases). Germline V lookup: CDR1 SGHRS, CDR2 YFSETQ. The CDR3 covers 14 residues. With 7 bases removed from V and 8 bases from J, the gap between germline ends came to 18 bases. This CDR3 is CASCLGQGNEKLFF. CDR3 coding DNA: TGCGCCAGCTGCCTTGGGCAGGGAAACGAAAAACTGTTTTTT. The full variable domain, in which reference TRBV5-1 and TRBJ1-4 provide the parts outside the CDR3, is KAGVTQTPRYLIKTRGQQVTLSCSPISGHRSVSWYQQTPGQGLQFLFEYFSETQRNKGNFPGRFSGRQFSNSRSEMNVSTLELGDSALYLCASCLGQGNEKLFFGSGTQLSVL.

This chain links TRBV6-1 with TRBJ2-7, with D possibly TRBD1 on 5 matching bases. Trimming removed 10 bases at V and 9 bases at J, with 19 bases between. Germline CDR1 reads MNHNS; CDR2 reads SASEGT. This CDR3 comprises 12 residues. The CDR3 region is CATASRALGQYF. CDR3 in DNA: TGTGCCACCGCATCCAGGGCTTTGGGGCAGTACTTC.

The chain joins TRBV5-1 to TRBJ1-5, with a weak D call TRBD1 (5 bases). Germline V gene sequence: CDR1 SGHRS, CDR2 YFSETQ. Trimming left V 0 bases short and J 4 bases short, with 11 bases between. There are 15 residues in the CDR3. The CDR3, as DNA: TGCGCCAGCAGCTTGGTAGGGGCTGGGAATCAGCCCCAGCATTTT. It encodes CASSLVGAGNQPQHF.